What follows is one TCR beta chain and its context. Its target is unknown. Distinct nucleotide sequences in the sample also encode this CDR3. Germline CDR1 is MDHEN and CDR2 is SYDVKM. This CDR3 is 11 amino acids long. Trimming took 5 bases from V and 4 from J, leaving 3 bases between them. The PCR contained 60 Vbeta and 13 Jbeta primers. Repertoires were generated with immunoSEQ multiplex PCR, while TCRdb's copy carries only in-frame clones and drops some. Among approximately 100,000 clones listed, around 80% were seen once. The record originates from a study of cytomegalovirus exposure and HLA in healthy donors. General study findings and limits: No immune exposure information besides CMV serostatus was available.

This sequence originates from a middle-aged woman in good health and CMV-seronegative. J is TRBJ2-1 and V is TRBV28, with D unclear. The sequenced sample was PBMCs. The CDR3 sequence is CASSLYNEQFF. CDR3 in DNA: TGTGCCAGCAGTCTATACAATGAGCAGTTCTTC. Full variable domain (outside the CDR3, taken from reference TRBV28 and TRBJ2-1): DVKVTQSSRYLVKRTGEKVFLECVQDMDHENMFWYRQDPGLGLRLIYFSYDVKMKEKGDIPEGYSVSREKKERFSLILESASTNQTSMYLCASSLYNEQFFGPGTRLTVL.